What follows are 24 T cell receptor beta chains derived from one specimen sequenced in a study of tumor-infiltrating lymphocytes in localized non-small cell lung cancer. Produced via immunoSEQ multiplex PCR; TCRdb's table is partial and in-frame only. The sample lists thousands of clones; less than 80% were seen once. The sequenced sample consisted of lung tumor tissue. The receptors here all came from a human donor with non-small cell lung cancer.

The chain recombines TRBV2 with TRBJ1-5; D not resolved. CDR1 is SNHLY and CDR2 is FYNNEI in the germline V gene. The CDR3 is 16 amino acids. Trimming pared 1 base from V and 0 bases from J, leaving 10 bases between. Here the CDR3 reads CASSEVRLISNQPQHF. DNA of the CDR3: TGTGCCAGCAGTGAAGTGAGGCTCATTAGCAATCAGCCCCAGCATTTT.

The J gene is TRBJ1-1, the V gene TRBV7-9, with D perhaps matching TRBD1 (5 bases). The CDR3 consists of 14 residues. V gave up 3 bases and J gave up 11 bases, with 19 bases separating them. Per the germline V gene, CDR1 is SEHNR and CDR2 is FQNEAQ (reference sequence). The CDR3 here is CASSLGTSLKGAFF. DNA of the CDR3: TGTGCCAGCAGCTTGGGGACCTCACTCAAAGGGGCTTTCTTT.

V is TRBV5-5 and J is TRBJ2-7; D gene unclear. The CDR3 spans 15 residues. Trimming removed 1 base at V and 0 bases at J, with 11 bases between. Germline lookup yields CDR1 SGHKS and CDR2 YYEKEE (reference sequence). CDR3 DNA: TGTGCCAGCAGCTTGCTACCCTCCCCCTCCTACGAGCAGTACTTC. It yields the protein CASSLLPSPSYEQYF.

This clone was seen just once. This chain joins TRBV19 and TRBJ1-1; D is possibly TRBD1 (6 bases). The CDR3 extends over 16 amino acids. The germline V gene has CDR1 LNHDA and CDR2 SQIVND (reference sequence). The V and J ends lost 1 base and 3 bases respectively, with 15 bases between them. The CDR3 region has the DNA TGTGCCAGTAGTATAGGAGCAGGGACACTGTACACTGAAGCTTTCTTT. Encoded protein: CASSIGAGTLYTEAFF.

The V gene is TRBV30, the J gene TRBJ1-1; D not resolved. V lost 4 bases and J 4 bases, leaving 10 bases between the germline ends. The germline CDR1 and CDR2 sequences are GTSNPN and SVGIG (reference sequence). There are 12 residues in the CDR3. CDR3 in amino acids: CAWNLKGTEAFF. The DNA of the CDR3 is TGTGCCTGGAATCTGAAGGGCACTGAAGCTTTCTTT.

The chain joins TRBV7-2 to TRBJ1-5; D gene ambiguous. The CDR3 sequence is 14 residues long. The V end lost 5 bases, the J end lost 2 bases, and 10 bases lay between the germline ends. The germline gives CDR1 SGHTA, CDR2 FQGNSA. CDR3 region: CASSAFIGNQPQHF. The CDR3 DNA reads TGTGCCAGCAGCGCATTCATCGGCAATCAGCCCCAGCATTTT.

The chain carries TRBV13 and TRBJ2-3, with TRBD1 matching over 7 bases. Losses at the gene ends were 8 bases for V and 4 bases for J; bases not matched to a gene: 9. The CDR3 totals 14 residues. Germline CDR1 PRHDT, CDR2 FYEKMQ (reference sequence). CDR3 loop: CASLRQGFADTQYF. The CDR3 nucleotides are TGTGCCAGCCTACGACAGGGCTTTGCAGATACGCAGTATTTT.

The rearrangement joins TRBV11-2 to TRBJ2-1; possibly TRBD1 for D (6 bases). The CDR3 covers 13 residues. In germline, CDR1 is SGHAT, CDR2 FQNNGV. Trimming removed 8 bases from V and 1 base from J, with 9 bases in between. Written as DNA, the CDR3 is TGTGCCAGCGCCACAGGGTCCTACAATGAGCAGTTCTTC. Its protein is CASATGSYNEQFF.

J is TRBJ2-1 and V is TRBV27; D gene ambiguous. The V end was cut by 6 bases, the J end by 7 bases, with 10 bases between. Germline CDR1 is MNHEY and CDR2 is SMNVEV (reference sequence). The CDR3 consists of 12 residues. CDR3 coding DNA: TGTGCCAGCAGACCGGTGGGGAATGAGCAGTTCTTC. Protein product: CASRPVGNEQFF.

The CDR3 region has the DNA TGTGCCAGCAGCTTAGGAAGTCGGACAGGGATGTCCTACGAGCAGTACTTC. This encodes CASSLGSRTGMSYEQYF. The J gene is TRBJ2-7, the V gene TRBV7-2; the match to TRBD1 covers 8 bases. The CDR3 loop spans 17 amino acids. Trimming at V came to 1 base and at J to 1 base, leaving 9 bases not matched to a gene. Germline lookup yields CDR1 SGHTA and CDR2 FQGNSA.

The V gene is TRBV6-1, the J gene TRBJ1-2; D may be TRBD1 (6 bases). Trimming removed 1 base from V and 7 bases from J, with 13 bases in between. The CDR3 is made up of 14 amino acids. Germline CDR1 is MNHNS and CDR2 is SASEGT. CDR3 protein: CASSEVLAGVGYTF. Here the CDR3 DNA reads TGTGCCAGCAGTGAAGTCCTGGCAGGGGTTGGCTACACCTTC.

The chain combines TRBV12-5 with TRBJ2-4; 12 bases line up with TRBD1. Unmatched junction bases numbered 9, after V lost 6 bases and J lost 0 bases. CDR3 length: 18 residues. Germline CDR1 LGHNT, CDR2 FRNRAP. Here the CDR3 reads CASGQGTGGSLAKNIQYF. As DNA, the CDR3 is TGTGCTAGTGGCCAGGGGACAGGGGGCTCCCTAGCCAAAAACATTCAGTACTTC. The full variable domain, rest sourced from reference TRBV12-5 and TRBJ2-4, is DARVTQTPRHKVTEMGQEVTMRCQPILGHNTVFWYRQTMMQGLELLAYFRNRAPLDDSGMPKDRFSAEMPDATLATLKIQPSEPRDSAVYFCASGQGTGGSLAKNIQYFGAGTRLSVL.

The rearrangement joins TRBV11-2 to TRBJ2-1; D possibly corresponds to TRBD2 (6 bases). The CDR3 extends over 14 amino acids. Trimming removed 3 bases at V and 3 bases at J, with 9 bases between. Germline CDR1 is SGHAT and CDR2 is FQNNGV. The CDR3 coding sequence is TGTGCCAGCAGCTTCTATAGCGGCTACAATGAGCAGTTCTTC. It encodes CASSFYSGYNEQFF.

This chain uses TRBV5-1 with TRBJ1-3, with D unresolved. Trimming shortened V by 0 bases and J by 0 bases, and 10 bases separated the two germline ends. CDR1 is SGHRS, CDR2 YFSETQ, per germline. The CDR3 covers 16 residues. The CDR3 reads CASSLDPASSGNTIYF. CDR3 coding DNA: TGCGCCAGCAGCTTGGATCCCGCCAGCTCTGGAAACACCATATATTTT.

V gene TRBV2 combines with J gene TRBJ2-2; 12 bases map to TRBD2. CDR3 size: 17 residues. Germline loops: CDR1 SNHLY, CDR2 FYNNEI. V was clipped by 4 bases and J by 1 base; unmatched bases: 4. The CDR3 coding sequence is TGTGCCAGCAGTGTTCGGGGACTAGCGGGGAACACCGGGGAGCTGTTTTTT. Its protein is CASSVRGLAGNTGELFF.

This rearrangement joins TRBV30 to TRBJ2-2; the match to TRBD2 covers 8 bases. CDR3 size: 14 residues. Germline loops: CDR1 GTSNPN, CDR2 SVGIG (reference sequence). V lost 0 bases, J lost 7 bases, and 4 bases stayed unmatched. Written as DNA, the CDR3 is TGTGCCTGGAGTGTAGGACTAGCAGGCGGGGAGCTGTTTTTT. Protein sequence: CAWSVGLAGGELFF.

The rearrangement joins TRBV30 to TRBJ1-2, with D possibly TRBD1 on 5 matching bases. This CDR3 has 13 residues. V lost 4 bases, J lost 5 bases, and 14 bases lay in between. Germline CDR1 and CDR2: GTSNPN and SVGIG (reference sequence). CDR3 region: CAWKRPGVYGYTF. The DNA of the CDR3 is TGTGCCTGGAAGAGGCCGGGGGTATATGGCTACACCTTC.

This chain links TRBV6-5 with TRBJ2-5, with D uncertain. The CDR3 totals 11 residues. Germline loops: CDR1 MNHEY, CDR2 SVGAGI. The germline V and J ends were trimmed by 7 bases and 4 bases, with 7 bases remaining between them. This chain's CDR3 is CASTSSETQYF. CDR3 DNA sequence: TGTGCCAGCACCTCGTCAGAGACCCAGTACTTC.

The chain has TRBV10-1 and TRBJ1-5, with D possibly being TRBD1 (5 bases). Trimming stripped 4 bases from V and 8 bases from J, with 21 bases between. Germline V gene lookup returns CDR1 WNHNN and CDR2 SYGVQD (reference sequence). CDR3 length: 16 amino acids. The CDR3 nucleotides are TGCGCCAGCAGTGGCCGGGGCCGCGAAGACTTAGAGCCCCAGCATTTT. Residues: CASSGRGREDLEPQHF.

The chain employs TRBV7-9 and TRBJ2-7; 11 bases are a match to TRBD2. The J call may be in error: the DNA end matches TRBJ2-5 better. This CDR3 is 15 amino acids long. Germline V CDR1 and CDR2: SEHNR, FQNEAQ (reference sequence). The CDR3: CASSLGAGTSGTQYF. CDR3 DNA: TGTGCCAGCAGCTTGGGTGCCGGGACTAGCGGGACCCAGTACTTC.

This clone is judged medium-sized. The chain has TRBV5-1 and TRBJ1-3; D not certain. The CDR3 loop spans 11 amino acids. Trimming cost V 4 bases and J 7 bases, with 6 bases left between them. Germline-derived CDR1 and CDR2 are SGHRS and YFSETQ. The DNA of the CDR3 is TGCGCCAGCAGCAGCGACAACACCATATATTTT. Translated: CASSSDNTIYF. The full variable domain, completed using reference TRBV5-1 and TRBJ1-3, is KAGVTQTPRYLIKTRGQQVTLSCSPISGHRSVSWYQQTPGQGLQFLFEYFSETQRNKGNFPGRFSGRQFSNSRSEMNVSTLELGDSALYLCASSSDNTIYFGEGSWLTVV.

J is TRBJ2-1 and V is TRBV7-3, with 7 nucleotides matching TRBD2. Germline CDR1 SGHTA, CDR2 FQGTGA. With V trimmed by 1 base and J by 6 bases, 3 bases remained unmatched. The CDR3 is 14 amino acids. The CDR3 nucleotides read TGTGCCAGCAGCTTAATGACTAGCAGCAATGAGCAGTTCTTC. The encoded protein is CASSLMTSSNEQFF.

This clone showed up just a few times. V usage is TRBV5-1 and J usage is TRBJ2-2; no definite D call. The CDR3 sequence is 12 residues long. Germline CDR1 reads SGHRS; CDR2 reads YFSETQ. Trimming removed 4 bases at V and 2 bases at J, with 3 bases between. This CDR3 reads CASSRNTGELFF. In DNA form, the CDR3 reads TGCGCCAGCAGCCGAAACACCGGGGAGCTGTTTTTT.

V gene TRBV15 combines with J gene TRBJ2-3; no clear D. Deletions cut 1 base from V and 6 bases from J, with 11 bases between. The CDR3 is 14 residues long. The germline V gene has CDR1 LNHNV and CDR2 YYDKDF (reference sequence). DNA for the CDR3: TGTGCCACCAGCAGAGCAAGCGACGGGGATACGCAGTATTTT. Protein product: CATSRASDGDTQYF.